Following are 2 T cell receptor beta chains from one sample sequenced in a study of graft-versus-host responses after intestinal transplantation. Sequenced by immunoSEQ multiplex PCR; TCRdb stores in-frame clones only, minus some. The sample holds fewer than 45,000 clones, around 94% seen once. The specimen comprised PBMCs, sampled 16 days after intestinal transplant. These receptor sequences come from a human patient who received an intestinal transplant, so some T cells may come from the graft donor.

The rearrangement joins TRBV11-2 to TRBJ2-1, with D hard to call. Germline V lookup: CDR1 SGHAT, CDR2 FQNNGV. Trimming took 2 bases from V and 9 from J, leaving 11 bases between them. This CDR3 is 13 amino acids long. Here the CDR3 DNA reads TGTGCCAGCAGCTTACCTAGTACCAGTGAGCAGTTCTTC. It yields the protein CASSLPSTSEQFF.

The CDR3 here is CASSSTGKGEKLFF. CDR3 in DNA: TGCGCCAGCAGCTCGACAGGCAAGGGGGAAAAACTGTTTTTT. This chain links TRBV5-1 with TRBJ1-4; the D gene is possibly TRBD1 (6 bases). Trimming pared 3 bases from V and 8 bases from J, leaving 14 bases between. CDR3 length: 14 amino acids. Germline assignment: CDR1 SGHRS and CDR2 YFSETQ.